This TCR beta chain is drawn from a study of T cell responses to AZD1222 COVID-19 vaccine. As regards this clone: Its antigen is as yet unknown.

Study results and caveats: Baseline testing showed seropositivity in only five or six AZD1222 recipients.

CDR1 and CDR2 (germline): MGHRA, YSYEKL. CDR3 length: 15 residues. V dropped 3 bases and J dropped 5; count of bases not matched to a gene: 7. Generated by immunoSEQ multiplex PCR, the TCRdb table keeps only in-frame clones and is missing some. The sample yields over 100,000 clones, roughly 93% seen once. This sample comprised peripheral blood, obtained 28 days after the second AZD1222 dose. This chain links TRBV4-1 with TRBJ2-7, with TRBD1 matching over 10 bases. This clonotype originated in an adult who received the AZD1222 COVID-19 vaccine. The CDR3 DNA is TGCGCCAGCAGCCACTTGACAGGGGGCTGGGACGAGCAGTACTTC. It codes for CASSHLTGGWDEQYF.